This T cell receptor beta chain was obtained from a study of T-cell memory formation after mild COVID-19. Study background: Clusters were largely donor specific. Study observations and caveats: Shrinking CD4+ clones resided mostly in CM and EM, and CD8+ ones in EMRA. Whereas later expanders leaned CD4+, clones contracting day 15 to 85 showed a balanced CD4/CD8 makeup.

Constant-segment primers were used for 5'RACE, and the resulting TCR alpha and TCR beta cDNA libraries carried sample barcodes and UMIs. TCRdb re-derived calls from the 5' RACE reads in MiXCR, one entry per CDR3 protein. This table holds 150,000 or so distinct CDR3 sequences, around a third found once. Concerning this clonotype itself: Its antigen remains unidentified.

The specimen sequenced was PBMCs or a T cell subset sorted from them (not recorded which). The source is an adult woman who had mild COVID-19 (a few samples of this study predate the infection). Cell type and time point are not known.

The DNA for the CDR3 is TGTGCCAGCAGCCACACCAGTGGTCACGAGCAGTACTTC. Its protein product is CASSHTSGHEQYF. The rearrangement uses TRBV3-1 and TRBJ2-7; D ambiguous. The CDR3 consists of 13 residues. The V end was cut by 3 bases, the J end by 5 bases, with 11 bases between. From germline, CDR1 is LGHDT and CDR2 YNNKEL (reference sequence).